The clone carrying this T cell receptor (beta chain) was recorded many times. The antigen is unknown. The sample belongs to a study of CD8+CD57+ T cells in acquired aplastic anemia. Study-wide context: The mean DNA yield obtained from sorted CD4+ and CD8+ cells came to roughly 3.4 ug. Points from the study as a whole: Sharing between patients and controls was observed for some 27 CD8+ CDR3 sequences. No significant patient-versus-control difference appeared in CD8+ Simpson's diversity.

V shed 5 bases, J shed 4 bases, and the junction held 8 bases outside the gene matches. Germline CDR1 and CDR2: SGHTS and YDEGEE. This CDR3 is 15 amino acids long. The patients chosen for sequencing had shown expansion of CD8+CD57+ cells (detected by flow cytometry). Blood was sampled before the patients had received any therapy. The TCR beta profiling, which covered VDJ combination and CDR3 sequence, was carried out using genomic DNA as the template. MiXCR, applied by TCRdb to the reads, yields one record per CDR3 protein. The table records 100,000 to 150,000 distinct CDR3 sequences, about two fifths of them present only once.

The sample taken for sequencing was sorted CD4+, CD8+, or CD8+CD57+ T cells (not recorded which) from PBMCs. The clonotype comes from a human donor with aplastic anemia. The genes are TRBV5-8 and TRBJ1-2; TRBD1 aligns across 10 bases. The chain's CDR3 is CASRDGQGVVYGYTF. CDR3 in DNA: TGTGCCAGCAGAGATGGACAGGGGGTTGTCTATGGCTACACCTTC.